This is a list of T cell receptor beta chains from one sample in a study of cytomegalovirus exposure and HLA in healthy donors. Sequenced by immunoSEQ multiplex PCR; TCRdb stores in-frame clones only, minus some. Of about 140,000 clones in the sample, approximately 85% were seen once. Sequenced material: PBMCs. The receptors here all came from a woman between 50 and 59 years old in good health and CMV-seropositive. CDR3s include the opening cysteine and the closing phenylalanine or tryptophan. Each record gives: CDR3 DNA, CDR3 protein, V gene, J gene, D gene. D genes are given only for firm matches.

TGTGCCAGCAGTCTCAGGGGGGTGGACTACAATGAGCAGTTCTTC,CASSLRGVDYNEQFF,TRBV27,TRBJ2-1,.
TGCGCCAGCAGTGAGTCCCTAGCGGGAGGTATCAATGAGCAGTTCTTC,CASSESLAGGINEQFF,TRBV10-1,TRBJ2-1,TRBD2
TGTGCCTGGAGTGTAGGGAGGAACTATGGCTACACCTTC,CAWSVGRNYGYTF,TRBV30,TRBJ1-2,.
TGCGCCAGCAGCTCAGGGGGGTACAATGAGCAGTTCTTC,CASSSGGYNEQFF,TRBV5-1,TRBJ2-1,.
TGTGCCTGGAGTGTACGTACAGGTCTTTATGGCTACACCTTC,CAWSVRTGLYGYTF,TRBV30,TRBJ1-2,.
TGTGCCTGGAGTCTCGCAAGCCCGCCCGGGGAGCTGTTTTTT,CAWSLASPPGELFF,TRBV30,TRBJ2-2,.
TGTGCCTGGGGGACACAGTTCAATCAGCCCCAGCATTTT,CAWGTQFNQPQHF,TRBV30,TRBJ1-5,.
TGTGCCAGCAGTGAAGCAAAGGGACAGACCTACGAGCAGTACTTC,CASSEAKGQTYEQYF,TRBV2,TRBJ2-7,TRBD1
TGTGCCAGCAGCTTAGGGGTGACAGGGGGAGGCTCCTACGAGCAGTACTTC,CASSLGVTGGGSYEQYF,TRBV7-9,TRBJ2-7,TRBD1
TGTGCCAGCAGCGTCCAGAGCGGGGAAGAGACCCAGTACTTC,CASSVQSGEETQYF,TRBV9,TRBJ2-5,TRBD2